The entry below gives a single T cell receptor beta chain sequence along with its context. The same CDR3 can be traced to other DNA sequences in this sample. Every participating donor gave one draw, a heparinised blood sample averaging approximately 110 mL. CDR3 size: 13 residues. V dropped 1 base and J dropped 0 bases, with 1 base sitting between them. The germline V gene has CDR1 SGHVS and CDR2 FQNEAQ. The record originates from a study of beta chain features in type 1 diabetes. At the level of the study: Investigators examined 107,917,701 sorted cells across all samples.

Since all of the isolated RNA was reverse transcribed, expressed TCRB transcripts were what got sequenced. Here immunoSEQ multiplex PCR was the method, and the copy in TCRdb shows in-frame clones only, minus some. The sample yields about 900,000 clones, under 20% seen once. Source material: naive CD4+ T cells from blood. V usage is TRBV7-8 and J usage is TRBJ2-1, with unresolved D. The origin of this receptor is a woman aged 18-29 years in good health. CDR3 nucleotides: TGTGCCAGCAGCTTAGGCTCCTACAATGAGCAGTTCTTC. Its protein product is CASSLGSYNEQFF.